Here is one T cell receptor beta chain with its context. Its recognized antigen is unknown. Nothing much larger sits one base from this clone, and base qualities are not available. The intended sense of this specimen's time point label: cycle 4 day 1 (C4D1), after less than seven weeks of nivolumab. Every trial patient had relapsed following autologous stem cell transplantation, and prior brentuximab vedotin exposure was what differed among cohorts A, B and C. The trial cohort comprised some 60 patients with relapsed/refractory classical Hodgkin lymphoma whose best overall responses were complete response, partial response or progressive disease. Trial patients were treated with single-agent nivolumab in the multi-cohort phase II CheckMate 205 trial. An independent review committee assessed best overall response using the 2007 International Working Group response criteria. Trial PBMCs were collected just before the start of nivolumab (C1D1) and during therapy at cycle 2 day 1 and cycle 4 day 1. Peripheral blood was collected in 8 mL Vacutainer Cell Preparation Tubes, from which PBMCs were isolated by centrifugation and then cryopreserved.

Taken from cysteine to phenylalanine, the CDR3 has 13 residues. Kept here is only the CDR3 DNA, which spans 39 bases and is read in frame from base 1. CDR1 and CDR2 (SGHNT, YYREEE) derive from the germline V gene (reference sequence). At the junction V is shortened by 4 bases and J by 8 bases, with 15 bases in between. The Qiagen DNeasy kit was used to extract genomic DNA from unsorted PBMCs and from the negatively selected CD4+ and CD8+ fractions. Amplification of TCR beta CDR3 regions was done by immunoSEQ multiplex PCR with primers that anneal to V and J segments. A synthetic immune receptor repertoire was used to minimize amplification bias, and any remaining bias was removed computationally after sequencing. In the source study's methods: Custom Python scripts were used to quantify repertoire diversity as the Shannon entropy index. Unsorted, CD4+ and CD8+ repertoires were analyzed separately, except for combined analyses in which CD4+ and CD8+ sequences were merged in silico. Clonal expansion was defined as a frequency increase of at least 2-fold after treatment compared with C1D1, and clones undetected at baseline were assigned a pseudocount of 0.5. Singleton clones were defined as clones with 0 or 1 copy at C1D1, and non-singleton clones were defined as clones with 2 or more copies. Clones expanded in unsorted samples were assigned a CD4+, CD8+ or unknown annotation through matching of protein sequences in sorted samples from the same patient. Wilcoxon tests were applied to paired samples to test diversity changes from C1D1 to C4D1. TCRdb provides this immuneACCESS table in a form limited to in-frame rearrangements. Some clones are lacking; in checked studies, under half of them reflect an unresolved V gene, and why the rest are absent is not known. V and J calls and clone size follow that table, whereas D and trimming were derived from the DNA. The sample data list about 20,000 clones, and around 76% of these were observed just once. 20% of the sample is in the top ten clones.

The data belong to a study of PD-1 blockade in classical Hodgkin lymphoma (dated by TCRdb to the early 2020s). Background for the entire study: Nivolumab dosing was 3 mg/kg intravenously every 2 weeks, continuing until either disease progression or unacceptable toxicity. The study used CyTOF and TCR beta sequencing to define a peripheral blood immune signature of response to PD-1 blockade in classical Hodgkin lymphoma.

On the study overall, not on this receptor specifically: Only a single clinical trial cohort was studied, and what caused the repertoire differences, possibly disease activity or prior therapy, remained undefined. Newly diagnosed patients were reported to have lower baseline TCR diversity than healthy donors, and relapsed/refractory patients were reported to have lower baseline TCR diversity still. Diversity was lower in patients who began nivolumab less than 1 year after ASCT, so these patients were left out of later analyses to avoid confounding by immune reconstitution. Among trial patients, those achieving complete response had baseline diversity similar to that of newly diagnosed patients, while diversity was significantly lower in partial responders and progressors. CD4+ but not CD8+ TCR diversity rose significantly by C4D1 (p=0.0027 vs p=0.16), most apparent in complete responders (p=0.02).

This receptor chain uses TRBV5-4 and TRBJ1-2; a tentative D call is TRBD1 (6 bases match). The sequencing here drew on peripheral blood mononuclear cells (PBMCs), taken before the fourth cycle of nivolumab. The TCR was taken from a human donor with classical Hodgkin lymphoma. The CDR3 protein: CASSTGQGGGYTF. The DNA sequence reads TGTGCCAGCAGCACGGGACAAGGTGGGGGCTACACCTTC.